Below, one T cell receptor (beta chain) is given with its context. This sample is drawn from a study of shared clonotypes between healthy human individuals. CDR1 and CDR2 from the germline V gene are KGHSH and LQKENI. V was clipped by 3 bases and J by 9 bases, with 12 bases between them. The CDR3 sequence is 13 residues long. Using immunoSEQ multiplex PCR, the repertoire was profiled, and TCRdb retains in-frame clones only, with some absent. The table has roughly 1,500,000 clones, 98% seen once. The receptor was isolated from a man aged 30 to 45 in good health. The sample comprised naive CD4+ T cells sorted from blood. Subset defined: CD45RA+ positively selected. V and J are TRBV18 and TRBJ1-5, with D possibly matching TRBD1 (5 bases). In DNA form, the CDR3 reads TGTGCCAGCTCACCGGGACCCGGTCCGCCCCAGCATTTT. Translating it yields CASSPGPGPPQHF.